This entry lists 19 T cell receptor beta chains sequenced from one sample in a study of shared clonotypes between healthy human individuals. This table comes from immunoSEQ multiplex PCR, and its TCRdb copy is limited to in-frame clones, with some not included. The sample gives 400,000 to 500,000 clones, 75% to 85% of which show up once; 10% to 15% is in the top ten. Sequencing input: PBMCs. These receptors were taken from a woman in her 40s in good health. Some clones in this sample may be carry-over from other donors' samples.

This chain joins TRBV7-2 and TRBJ1-3, with D perhaps matching TRBD1 (6 bases). Trimming stripped 4 bases from V and 0 bases from J, with 19 bases between. CDR1 and CDR2 (germline): SGHTA, FQGNSA. This CDR3 comprises 18 residues. CDR3 in amino acids: CASSSGQRQFNSGNTIYF. In DNA, the CDR3 is TGTGCCAGCAGCTCCGGACAGCGACAATTTAACTCTGGAAACACCATATATTTT. The whole variable domain, filled in from reference TRBV7-2 and TRBJ1-3, reads GAGVSQSPSNKVTEKGKDVELRCDPISGHTALYWYRQSLGQGLEFLIYFQGNSAPDKSGLPSDRFSAERTGGSVSTLTIQRTQQEDSAVYLCASSSGQRQFNSGNTIYFGEGSWLTVV.

This clone was counted a few times. V is TRBV11-2 and J is TRBJ2-1, with D possibly matching TRBD2 (5 bases). This CDR3 contains 16 residues. With 0 bases removed from V and 0 bases from J, the gap between germline ends came to 9 bases. Germline CDR1 is SGHAT and CDR2 is FQNNGV. CDR3 DNA sequence: TGTGCCAGCAGCTTAGAGTGGAGGAGCTCCTACAATGAGCAGTTCTTC. It codes for CASSLEWRSSYNEQFF.

This clone showed up just a few times. The rearrangement joins TRBV27 to TRBJ1-4, with TRBD1 matching over 8 bases. The CDR3 totals 14 residues. In germline, CDR1 is MNHEY, CDR2 SMNVEV (reference sequence). The V segment lost 5 bases and the J segment 7 bases; nucleotides outside the gene matches: 6. The CDR3 loop reads CASSTTGEGEKLFF. The CDR3 nucleotides read TGTGCCAGCAGTACGACAGGGGAGGGTGAAAAACTGTTTTTT.

V usage is TRBV7-2 and J usage is TRBJ2-1; 9 positions match TRBD1. The trim removed 5 bases at V and 4 bases at J, leaving 12 bases unmatched. The germline V gene encodes CDR1 SGHTA and CDR2 FQGNSA. CDR3 length: 17 residues. DNA of the CDR3: TGTGCCAGCAGCGCCCATGTACAGGGGGCCTTTTACAATGAGCAGTTCTTC. It yields the protein CASSAHVQGAFYNEQFF.

The V call is TRBV5-4, the J call TRBJ2-7; D gene uncertain. V shed 4 bases and J shed 2 bases, with 10 bases lying between them. Per the germline V gene, CDR1 is SGHNT and CDR2 is YYREEE (reference sequence). The CDR3 extends over 13 amino acids. CDR3 region: CASSPGPPYEQYF. The CDR3 DNA sequence: TGTGCCAGCAGCCCTGGACCCCCCTACGAGCAGTACTTC.

V and J are TRBV5-6 and TRBJ2-7; 8 nucleotides agree with TRBD2. Germline V gene sequence: CDR1 SGHDT, CDR2 YYEEEE. The CDR3 has 14 amino acids. The V gene end was trimmed by 4 bases and the J gene end by 0 bases; junction bases not matched to a gene: 3. This CDR3 reads CASSPGLGSYEQYF. CDR3 bases: TGTGCCAGCAGCCCGGGACTAGGCTCCTACGAGCAGTACTTC.

The chain recombines TRBV5-4 with TRBJ1-5; D ambiguous. The CDR3 runs to 13 residues. V lost 4 bases, J lost 1 base, and 6 bases lay in between. CDR1 SGHNT and CDR2 YYREEE come from the germline V gene (reference sequence). The CDR3 spells CASSQDSNQPQHF. The CDR3 DNA is TGTGCCAGCAGCCAGGACAGCAATCAGCCCCAGCATTTT.

As to this clone: Other DNA sequences in the same sample also yield this CDR3. The J gene is TRBJ2-7, the V gene TRBV9; TRBD2 agrees at 7 bases. Unmatched junction bases numbered 2, after V lost 0 bases and J lost 2 bases. Germline V gene data show CDR1 as SGDLS and CDR2 as YYNGEE. The CDR3 runs to 14 residues. As DNA, the CDR3 is TGTGCCAGCAGCGTAGGTGGGAGGGCCTACGAGCAGTACTTC. This encodes CASSVGGRAYEQYF. The full variable domain, with the rest looked up from reference TRBV9 and TRBJ2-7, is DSGVTQTPKHLITATGQRVTLRCSPRSGDLSVYWYQQSLDQGLQFLIQYYNGEERAKGNILERFSAQQFPDLHSELNLSSLELGDSALYFCASSVGGRAYEQYFGPGTRLTVT.

V usage is TRBV5-1 and J usage is TRBJ2-1, with 11 bases fitting TRBD2. The J segment lost 3 bases and the V segment lost 7 bases, leaving 6 bases of the junction unmatched. CDR3 length: 15 residues. Germline CDR1 SGHRS, CDR2 YFSETQ. The CDR3 nucleotides read TGCGCCAGCCGACAAGGGACTAGCGGCTACAATGAGCAGTTCTTC. It codes for CASRQGTSGYNEQFF.

The genes are TRBV6-5 and TRBJ1-1; weak D call: TRBD1 (5 bases). Germline values: CDR1 MNHEY, CDR2 SVGAGI. V was cut by 5 bases and J by 3 bases, with 7 bases left in between. The CDR3 runs to 12 residues. CDR3 loop: CASSQGYTEAFF. The CDR3 nucleotides are TGTGCCAGCAGTCAGGGTTACACTGAAGCTTTCTTT.

J is TRBJ1-2 and V is TRBV6-6, with D possibly being TRBD1 (5 bases). Germline CDR1 MNHNY, CDR2 SVGAGI (reference sequence). The V end was cut by 4 bases, the J end by 2 bases, with 14 bases between. This CDR3 is 15 amino acids long. CDR3 region: CASSSRRTINYGYTF. The CDR3 DNA is TGTGCCAGCAGTTCGCGAAGGACAATAAACTATGGCTACACCTTC.

The CDR3 is CASSERSGVGGYTF. The DNA for the CDR3 is TGCGCCAGCAGTGAGCGGTCAGGGGTTGGTGGCTACACCTTC. V usage is TRBV10-2 and J usage is TRBJ1-2; possible D gene TRBD1, 6 bases. Germline-derived CDR1 and CDR2 are WSHSY and SAAADI. Trimming stripped 2 bases from V and 7 bases from J, with 14 bases between. This CDR3 comprises 14 residues.

V and J are TRBV7-8 and TRBJ2-7; D uncertain. V was cut by 1 base and J by 2 bases, with 12 bases left in between. CDR1 SGHVS and CDR2 FQNEAQ come from the germline V gene. The CDR3 has 15 amino acids. The DNA for the CDR3 is TGTGCCAGCAGCTTAGGTCAGTTGGGGACCTACGAGCAGTACTTC. Its protein is CASSLGQLGTYEQYF.

The sample holds a few counts of this clone. The J gene is TRBJ1-1, the V gene TRBV7-9; 7 bases fit TRBD1. V trimming: 4 bases; J trimming: 2 bases; junction bases outside the gene matches: 7. Looked up from germline, CDR1 is SEHNR and CDR2 is FQNEAQ (reference sequence). The CDR3 consists of 15 residues. The CDR3 sequence is CASSSNRGSNTEAFF. The CDR3 DNA reads TGTGCCAGCAGCTCTAACAGGGGAAGTAACACTGAAGCTTTCTTT.

V and J are TRBV28 and TRBJ1-5; maybe TRBD1 (6 bases). CDR1 is MDHEN and CDR2 is SYDVKM in the germline V gene. The V and J ends lost 5 bases and 4 bases respectively, with 15 bases between them. The CDR3 covers 15 residues. The CDR3 bases are TGTGCCAGCAGTCCGCTGGACAGATCAAATCAGCCCCAGCATTTT. This gives the protein CASSPLDRSNQPQHF.

The chain employs TRBV28 and TRBJ2-1, with 8 bases identical to TRBD1. The CDR3 is 14 residues long. The V and J ends lost 2 bases and 8 bases, in that order; junction bases with no gene match: 5. From germline, CDR1 is MDHEN and CDR2 SYDVKM. The CDR3 sequence is CASSLRQGNHEQFF. The CDR3, as DNA: TGTGCCAGCAGTTTAAGACAGGGGAACCATGAGCAGTTCTTC.

This clone was found a few times. The CDR3: CASREGQGESYEQYF. In DNA, the CDR3 is TGTGCCAGCAGGGAGGGACAGGGTGAATCCTACGAGCAGTACTTC. The chain uses TRBV4-2 and TRBJ2-7, with TRBD1 identical over 9 bases. Germline assignment: CDR1 LGHNA and CDR2 YNFKEQ. The V gene end was trimmed by 6 bases and the J gene end by 1 base; junction bases not matched to a gene: 7. This CDR3 is 15 amino acids long.

This clone was observed a few times. The V call is TRBV4-1, the J call TRBJ1-3; 8 nucleotides align to TRBD1. The CDR3 extends over 19 amino acids. The germline V gene has CDR1 MGHRA and CDR2 YSYEKL. With 0 bases clipped from V and 5 bases from J, the junction kept 15 bases outside the gene matches. The CDR3, as DNA: TGCGCCAGCAGCCAAGATAGGCTGCGGGGACAGGAGGTCCGAAACACCATATATTTT. The encoded protein is CASSQDRLRGQEVRNTIYF.

V and J are TRBV15 and TRBJ2-3; no definite D call. The germline V and J ends were trimmed by 5 bases and 6 bases, with 12 bases remaining between them. This CDR3 is 13 amino acids long. Germline CDR1 LNHNV, CDR2 YYDKDF (reference sequence). As DNA, the CDR3 is TGTGCCACCAGCTTCCGACTGGCGGATACGCAGTATTTT. Amino acids: CATSFRLADTQYF.